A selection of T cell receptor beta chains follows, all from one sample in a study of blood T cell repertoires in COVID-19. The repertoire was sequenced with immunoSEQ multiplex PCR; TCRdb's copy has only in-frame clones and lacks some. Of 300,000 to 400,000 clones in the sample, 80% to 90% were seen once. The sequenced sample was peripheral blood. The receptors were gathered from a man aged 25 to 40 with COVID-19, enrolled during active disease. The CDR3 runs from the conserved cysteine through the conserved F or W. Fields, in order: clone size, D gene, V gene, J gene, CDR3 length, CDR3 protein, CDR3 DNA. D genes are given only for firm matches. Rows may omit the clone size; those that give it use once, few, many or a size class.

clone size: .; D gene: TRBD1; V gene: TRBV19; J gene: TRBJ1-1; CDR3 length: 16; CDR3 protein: CASSPTRTGRYTEAFF; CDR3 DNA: TGTGCCAGTAGTCCGACTCGGACAGGGAGATACACTGAAGCTTTCTTT
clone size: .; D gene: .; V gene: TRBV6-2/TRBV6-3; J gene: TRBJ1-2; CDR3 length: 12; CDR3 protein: CASSFSGAGYTF; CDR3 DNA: TGTGCCAGCAGTTTTAGTGGGGCTGGCTACACCTTC
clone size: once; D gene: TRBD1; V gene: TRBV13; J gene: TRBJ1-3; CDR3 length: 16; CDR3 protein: CASSPGQGARGNTIYF; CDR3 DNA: TGTGCCAGCAGCCCGGGACAGGGGGCACGAGGAAACACCATATATTTT
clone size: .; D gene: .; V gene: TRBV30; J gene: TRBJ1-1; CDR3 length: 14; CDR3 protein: CAWSGGGRNTEAFF; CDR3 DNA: TGTGCCTGGAGTGGGGGGGGACGGAACACTGAAGCTTTCTTT
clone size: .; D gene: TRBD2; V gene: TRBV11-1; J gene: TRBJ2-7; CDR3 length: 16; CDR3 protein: CASSLAPTSGTYEQYF; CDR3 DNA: TGTGCCAGCAGCTTAGCGCCAACTAGCGGGACTTACGAGCAGTACTTC
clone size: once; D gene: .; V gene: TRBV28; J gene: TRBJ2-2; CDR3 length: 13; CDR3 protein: CASSILNTGELFF; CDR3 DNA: TGTGCCAGCAGTATCCTTAACACCGGGGAGCTGTTTTTT
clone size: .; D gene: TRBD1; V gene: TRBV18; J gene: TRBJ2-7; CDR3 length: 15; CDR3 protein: CASSPQGATSYEQYF; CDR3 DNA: TGTGCCAGCTCACCCCAGGGGGCAACCTCCTACGAGCAGTACTTC
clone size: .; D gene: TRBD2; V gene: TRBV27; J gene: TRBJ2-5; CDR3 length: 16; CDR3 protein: CASSLLAGGPLETQYF; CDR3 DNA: TGTGCCAGCAGTTTACTAGCGGGGGGGCCGCTTGAGACCCAGTACTTC
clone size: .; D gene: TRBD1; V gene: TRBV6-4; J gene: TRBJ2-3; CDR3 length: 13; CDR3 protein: CASRRQGQDTQYF; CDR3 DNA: TGTGCCAGCAGACGACAGGGCCAAGATACGCAGTATTTT
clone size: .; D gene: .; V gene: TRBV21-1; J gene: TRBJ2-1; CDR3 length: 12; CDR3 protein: CASSEQGNEQFF; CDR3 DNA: TGTGCCAGCAGCGAACAGGGCAACGAGCAGTTCTTC
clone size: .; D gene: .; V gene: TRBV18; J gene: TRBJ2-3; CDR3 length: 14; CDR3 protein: CASSPPRNTDTQYF; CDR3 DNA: TGTGCCAGCTCACCACCGCGCAACACAGATACGCAGTATTTT
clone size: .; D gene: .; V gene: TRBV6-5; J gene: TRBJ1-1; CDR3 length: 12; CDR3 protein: CASSQGYTEAFF; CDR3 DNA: TGTGCCAGCAGTCAGGGGTACACTGAAGCTTTCTTT
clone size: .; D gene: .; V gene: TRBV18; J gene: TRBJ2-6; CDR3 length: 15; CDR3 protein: CASSSIHSGANVLTF; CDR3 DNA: TGTGCCAGCTCCTCAATACACTCTGGGGCCAACGTCCTGACTTTC
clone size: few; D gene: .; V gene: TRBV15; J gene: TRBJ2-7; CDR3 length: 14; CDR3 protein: CATSRDEGAYEQYF; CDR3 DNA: TGTGCCACCAGCAGAGATGAGGGTGCCTACGAGCAGTACTTC
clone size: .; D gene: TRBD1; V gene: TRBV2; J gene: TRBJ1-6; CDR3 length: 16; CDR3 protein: CASSSRGPGQDSPLHF; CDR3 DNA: TGTGCCAGCAGTAGCAGGGGGCCCGGTCAAGATTCACCCCTCCACTTT
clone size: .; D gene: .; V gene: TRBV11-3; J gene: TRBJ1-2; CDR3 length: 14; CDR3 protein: CASSPGEISYGYTF; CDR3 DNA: TGTGCCAGCAGCCCCGGGGAGATCTCCTATGGCTACACCTTC
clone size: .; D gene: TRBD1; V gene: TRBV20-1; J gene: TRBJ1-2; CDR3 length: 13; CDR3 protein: CSASGSTGDGYTF; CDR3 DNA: TGCAGTGCTAGTGGGTCCACAGGGGACGGCTACACCTTC
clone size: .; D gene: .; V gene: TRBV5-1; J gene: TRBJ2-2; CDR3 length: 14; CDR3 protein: CASSLFGWTGELFF; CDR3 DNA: TGCGCCAGCAGCTTGTTCGGTTGGACCGGGGAGCTGTTTTTT
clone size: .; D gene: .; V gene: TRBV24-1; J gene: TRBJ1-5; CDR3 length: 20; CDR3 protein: CATRPDLPPPGQINNQPQHF; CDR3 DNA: TGTGCCACCAGACCCGATTTACCCCCACCGGGACAAATTAACAATCAGCCCCAGCATTTT
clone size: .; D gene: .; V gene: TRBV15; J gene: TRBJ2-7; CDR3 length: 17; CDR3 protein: CATSREGLGGTRHEQYF; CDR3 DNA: TGTGCCACCAGCAGAGAAGGTTTAGGCGGGACTCGTCACGAGCAGTACTTC
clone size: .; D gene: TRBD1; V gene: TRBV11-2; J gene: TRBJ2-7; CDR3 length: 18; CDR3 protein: CASSPGTFFGQESYEQYF; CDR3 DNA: TGTGCCAGCAGCCCAGGGACGTTTTTTGGACAGGAGTCCTACGAGCAGTACTTC
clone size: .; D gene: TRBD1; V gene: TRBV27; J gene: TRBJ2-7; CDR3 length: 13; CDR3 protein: CASSYRGSYEQYF; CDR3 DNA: TGTGCCAGCAGTTACAGGGGTTCCTACGAGCAGTACTTC
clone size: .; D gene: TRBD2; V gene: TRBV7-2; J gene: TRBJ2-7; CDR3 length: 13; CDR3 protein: CASSLGGGDEQYF; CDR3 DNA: TGTGCCAGCAGCCTCGGGGGGGGCGACGAGCAGTACTTC
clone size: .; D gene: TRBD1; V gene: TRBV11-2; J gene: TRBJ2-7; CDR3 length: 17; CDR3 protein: CASSLLERTGTPYEQYF; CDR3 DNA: TGTGCCAGCAGCTTATTGGAGAGGACAGGGACACCATACGAGCAGTACTTC
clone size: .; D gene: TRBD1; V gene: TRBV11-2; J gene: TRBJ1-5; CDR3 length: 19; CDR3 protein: CASSFLTEAGQGVSQPQHF; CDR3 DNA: TGTGCCAGCAGCTTTTTAACGGAGGCGGGACAGGGGGTGAGCCAGCCCCAGCATTTT
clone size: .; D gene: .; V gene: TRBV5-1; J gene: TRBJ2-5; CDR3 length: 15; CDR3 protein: CASSLRGGGEETQYF; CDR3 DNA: TGCGCCAGCAGCTTACGGGGCGGCGGGGAAGAGACCCAGTACTTC
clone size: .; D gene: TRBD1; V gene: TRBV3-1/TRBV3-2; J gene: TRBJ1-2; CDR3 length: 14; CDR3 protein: CASSQVQGLGKNTF; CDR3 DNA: TGTGCCAGCAGCCAAGTACAGGGGCTGGGGAAAAACACCTTC
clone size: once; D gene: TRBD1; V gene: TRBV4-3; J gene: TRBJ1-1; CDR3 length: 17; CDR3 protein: CASSQEAQGVLNTEAFF; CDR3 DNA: TGCGCCAGCAGCCAAGAAGCGCAGGGGGTTTTGAACACTGAAGCTTTCTTT
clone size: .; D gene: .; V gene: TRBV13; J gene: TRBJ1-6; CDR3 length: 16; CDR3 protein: CASSLLAGASGSPLHF; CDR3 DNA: TGTGCCAGCAGCTTACTTGCGGGGGCGAGTGGGTCACCCCTCCACTTT
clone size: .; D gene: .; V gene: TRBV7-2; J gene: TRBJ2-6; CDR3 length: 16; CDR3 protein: CASSLASSSGANVLTF; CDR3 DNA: TGTGCCAGCAGCTTAGCTTCGAGCTCTGGGGCCAACGTCCTGACTTTC
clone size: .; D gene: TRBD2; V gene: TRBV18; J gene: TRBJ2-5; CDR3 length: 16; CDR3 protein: CASSPAGLSYQETQYF; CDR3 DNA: TGTGCCAGCTCACCGGCGGGACTATCGTACCAAGAGACCCAGTACTTC
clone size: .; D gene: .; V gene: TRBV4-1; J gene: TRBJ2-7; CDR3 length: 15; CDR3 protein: CASSSSTVGSYEQYF; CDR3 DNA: TGCGCCAGCAGCTCCTCAACCGTCGGGAGCTACGAGCAGTACTTC
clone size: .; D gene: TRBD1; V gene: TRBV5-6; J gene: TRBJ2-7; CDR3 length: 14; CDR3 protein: CASSHETGEGEQYF; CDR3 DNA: TGTGCCAGCAGCCATGAGACAGGGGAAGGCGAGCAGTACTTC
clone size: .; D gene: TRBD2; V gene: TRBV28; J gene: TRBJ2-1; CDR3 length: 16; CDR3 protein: CASATGTSEAYNEQFF; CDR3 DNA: TGTGCCAGCGCCACCGGGACTAGCGAGGCCTACAATGAGCAGTTCTTC
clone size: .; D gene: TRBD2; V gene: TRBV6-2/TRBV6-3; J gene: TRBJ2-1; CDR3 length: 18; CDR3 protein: CASSYPRAGTSGRKEQFF; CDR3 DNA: TGTGCCAGCAGTTACCCTAGAGCCGGGACTAGCGGGAGAAAGGAGCAGTTCTTC
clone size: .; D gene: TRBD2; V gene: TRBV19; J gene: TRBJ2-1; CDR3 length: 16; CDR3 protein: CASTPLAGFSYNEQFF; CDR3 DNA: TGTGCCAGTACCCCCCTAGCGGGGTTCTCCTACAATGAGCAGTTCTTC
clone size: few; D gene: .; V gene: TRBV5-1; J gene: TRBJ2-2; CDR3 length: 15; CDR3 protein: CASSSSPANTGELFF; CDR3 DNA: TGCGCCAGCAGCTCGTCCCCCGCGAACACCGGGGAGCTGTTTTTT
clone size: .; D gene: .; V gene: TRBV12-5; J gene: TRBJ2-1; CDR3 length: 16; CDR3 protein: CASGFGPGPHPHEQFF; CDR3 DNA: TGTGCTAGTGGTTTCGGCCCAGGCCCCCATCCCCATGAGCAGTTCTTC
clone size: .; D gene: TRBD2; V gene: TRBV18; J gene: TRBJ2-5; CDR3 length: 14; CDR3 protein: CASSPSGGQETQYF; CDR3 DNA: TGTGCCAGCTCACCAAGCGGGGGCCAAGAGACCCAGTACTTC
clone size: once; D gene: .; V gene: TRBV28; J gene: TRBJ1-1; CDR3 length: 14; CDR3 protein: CASSLRGANTEAFF; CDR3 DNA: TGTGCCAGCAGTTTGCGGGGAGCCAACACTGAAGCTTTCTTT
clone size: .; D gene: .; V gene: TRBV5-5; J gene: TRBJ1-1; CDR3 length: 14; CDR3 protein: CASSSKGSGTEAFF; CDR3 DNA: TGTGCCAGCAGCTCAAAGGGGTCCGGCACTGAAGCTTTCTTT
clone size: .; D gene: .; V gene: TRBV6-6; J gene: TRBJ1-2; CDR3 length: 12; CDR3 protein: CASRKQDRGYTF; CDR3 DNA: TGTGCCAGCAGGAAACAGGATAGGGGCTACACCTTC
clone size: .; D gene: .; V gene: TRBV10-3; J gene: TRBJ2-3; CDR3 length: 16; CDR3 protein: CAISESWRGLTDTQYF; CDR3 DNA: TGTGCCATCAGTGAGTCGTGGCGGGGGCTCACAGATACGCAGTATTTT
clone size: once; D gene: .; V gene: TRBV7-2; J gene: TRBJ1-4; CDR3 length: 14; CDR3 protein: CASRPDSANEKLFF; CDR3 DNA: TGTGCCAGCAGACCGGACAGCGCTAATGAAAAACTGTTTTTT
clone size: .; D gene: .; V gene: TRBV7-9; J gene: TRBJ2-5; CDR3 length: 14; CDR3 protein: CASSLEGGRETQYF; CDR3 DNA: TGTGCCAGCAGCTTAGAGGGGGGGCGAGAGACCCAGTACTTC
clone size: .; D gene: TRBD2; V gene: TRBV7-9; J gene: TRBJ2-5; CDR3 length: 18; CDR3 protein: CASTTPAGLAGGRETQYF; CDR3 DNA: TGTGCCAGCACCACACCCGCGGGACTAGCGGGAGGTCGGGAGACCCAGTACTTC
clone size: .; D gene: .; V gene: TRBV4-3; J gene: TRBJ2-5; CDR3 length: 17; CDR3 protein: CASSQATRDSVGGTQYF; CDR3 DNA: TGCGCCAGCAGCCAGGCGACAAGAGATAGCGTCGGGGGGACCCAGTACTTC
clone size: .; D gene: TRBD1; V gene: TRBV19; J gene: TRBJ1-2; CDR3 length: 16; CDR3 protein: CASSMGQGLFNYGYTF; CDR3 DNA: TGTGCCAGTAGTATGGGACAGGGCTTGTTTAACTATGGCTACACCTTC
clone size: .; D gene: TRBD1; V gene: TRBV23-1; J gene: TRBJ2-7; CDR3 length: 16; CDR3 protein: CASINRDRESSYEQYF; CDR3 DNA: TGCGCCAGCATAAATCGGGACAGGGAGAGCTCCTACGAGCAGTACTTC
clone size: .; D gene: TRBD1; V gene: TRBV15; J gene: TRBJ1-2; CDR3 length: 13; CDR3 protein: CATSRDRGDGYTF; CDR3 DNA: TGTGCCACCAGCAGAGACAGGGGGGATGGCTACACCTTC
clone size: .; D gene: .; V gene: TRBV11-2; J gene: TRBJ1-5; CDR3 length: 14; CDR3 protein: CASSLGRSNQPQHF; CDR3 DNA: TGTGCCAGCAGCTTAGGGAGGAGCAATCAGCCCCAGCATTTT
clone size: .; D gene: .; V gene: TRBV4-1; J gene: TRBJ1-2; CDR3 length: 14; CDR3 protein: CASRGVGTNYGYTF; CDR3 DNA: TGCGCCAGCCGGGGAGTGGGGACAAACTATGGCTACACCTTC
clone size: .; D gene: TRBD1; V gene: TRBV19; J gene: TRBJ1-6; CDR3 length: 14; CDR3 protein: CASASGTGGSPLHF; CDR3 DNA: TGTGCCAGCGCGTCCGGGACAGGAGGATCACCCCTCCACTTT
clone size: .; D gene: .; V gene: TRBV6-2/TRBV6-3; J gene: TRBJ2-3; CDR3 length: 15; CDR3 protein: CASSPEGVGTDTQYF; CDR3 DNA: TGTGCCAGCAGCCCCGAGGGAGTGGGTACAGATACGCAGTATTTT
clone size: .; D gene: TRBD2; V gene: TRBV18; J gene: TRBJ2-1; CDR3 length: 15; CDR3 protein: CASSPLAGNYNEQFF; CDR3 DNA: TGTGCCAGCTCACCACTAGCGGGGAACTACAATGAGCAGTTCTTC